Presented here are 16 T cell receptor beta chains from one specimen sequenced in a study of Tregs in tolerant kidney transplant recipients. Method: immunoSEQ multiplex PCR; TCRdb's copy keeps in-frame clones and lacks some. The table records about 240,000 clones, about 80% of them present only once. Sequenced sample: CD4+ T cells from blood. These receptors were taken from a human donor in good health.

The rearrangement joins TRBV7-3 to TRBJ2-7; D possibly corresponds to TRBD1 (6 bases). The germline V gene encodes CDR1 SGHTA and CDR2 FQGTGA. V lost 5 bases and J 7 bases, leaving 15 bases between the germline ends. The CDR3 extends over 13 amino acids. CDR3 sequence reads: CASSRSQGWEQYF. The CDR3 coding sequence is TGTGCCAGCAGCCGTAGTCAGGGGTGGGAGCAGTACTTC.

This chain connects TRBV13 to TRBJ1-1; no definite D call. Germline lookup yields CDR1 PRHDT and CDR2 FYEKMQ (reference sequence). This CDR3 is built from 13 residues. With 1 base removed from V and 9 bases from J, the gap between germline ends came to 12 bases. In DNA form, the CDR3 reads TGTGCCAGCAGCTTAGTCGAAGTGGGGAAAGCTTTCTTT. Translating it yields CASSLVEVGKAFF.

V gene TRBV19 combines with J gene TRBJ1-5; a possible D gene is TRBD1 (6 bases). The germline CDR1 and CDR2 sequences are LNHDA and SQIVND (reference sequence). CDR3 length equals 11 residues. Trimming left V 8 bases short and J 15 bases short, with 17 bases between. The CDR3 coding sequence is TGTGCCAGTTGGGGGGAGGCCAGGGGGCATTTT. It yields the protein CASWGEARGHF.

The J gene is TRBJ2-7, the V gene TRBV6-6, with D perhaps assigned TRBD1 or TRBD2 (5 bases each). The V end lost 0 bases, the J end lost 7 bases, and 16 bases lay between the germline ends. Looked up from germline, CDR1 is MNHNY and CDR2 is SVGAGI (reference sequence). The CDR3 length is 15 residues. The CDR3 is CASSYSWDLGREQYF. Here the CDR3 DNA reads TGTGCCAGCAGTTACTCCTGGGACCTCGGAAGGGAGCAGTACTTC.

This clone was detected a few times. The chain is built from TRBV12-5 and TRBJ1-3, with D uncertain. Trimming stripped 2 bases from V and 2 bases from J, with 7 bases between. Germline V gene data show CDR1 as LGHNT and CDR2 as FRNRAP. The CDR3 has 14 residues. This CDR3 is CASGLSAAGNTIYF. CDR3 nucleotides: TGTGCTAGTGGTTTGTCCGCAGCTGGAAACACCATATATTTT.

The chain has TRBV7-6 and TRBJ1-2, with TRBD1 matching over 7 bases. The CDR3 sequence is 13 residues long. Germline V lookup: CDR1 SGHVS, CDR2 FNYEAQ. The ends lost 6 bases at V and 2 bases at J; junction bases unmatched: 3. For the CDR3, the DNA is TGTGCCAGCAGTCCGGACAGGAACTATGGCTACACCTTC. Protein sequence: CASSPDRNYGYTF.

The chain's CDR3 is CASSSPWLGEGRNEQFF. CDR3 sequence (DNA): TGTGCCAGCAGCTCGCCATGGTTAGGGGAGGGCAGGAATGAGCAGTTCTTC. J is TRBJ2-1 and V is TRBV5-6; 7 nucleotides match TRBD2. The junction had 16 bases not matched to a gene; V was cut back by 3 bases and J by 7 bases. The germline V gene has CDR1 SGHDT and CDR2 YYEEEE. The CDR3 runs 17 residues.

The CDR3 sequence is CATRGRVREQYF. Here the CDR3 DNA reads TGTGCCACCCGAGGGCGGGTGCGGGAGCAGTACTTC. The V gene is TRBV6-6, the J gene TRBJ2-7; D is perhaps TRBD2 (5 bases). The CDR3 is made up of 12 amino acids. Germline V gives CDR1 MNHNY, CDR2 SVGAGI (reference sequence). Trimming took off 10 bases at V and 7 bases at J, with 17 bases between the two ends.

Details on this clone: A junction end diverges from the germline sequence, so it may reflect a read error. The chain has TRBV27 and TRBJ2-2, with D perhaps matching TRBD2 (5 bases). CDR1 is MNHEY, CDR2 SMNVEV, per germline (reference sequence). CDR3 size: 14 residues. DNA for the CDR3: TGTGCCAGCAGTTTATTGGGGAACACCGGGGAGCCGTTTTTT. It encodes CASSLLGNTGEPFF.

The rearrangement joins TRBV7-9 to TRBJ2-7, with D unresolved. The CDR3 extends over 14 amino acids. Trimming shortened V by 4 bases and J by 2 bases, and 12 bases separated the two germline ends. Germline V gives CDR1 SEHNR, CDR2 FQNEAQ (reference sequence). The CDR3 spells CASSWGGNPYEQYF. The CDR3 nucleotides read TGTGCCAGCAGCTGGGGTGGGAACCCCTACGAGCAGTACTTC.

This chain connects TRBV5-1 to TRBJ2-7; 7 nucleotides line up with TRBD2. This CDR3 is built from 14 residues. The V gene's germline CDR1 is SGHRS and CDR2 YFSETQ. Trimming removed 1 base from V and 3 bases from J; junction bases left unmatched: 4. The CDR3, as DNA: TGCGCCAGCAGCTTGACTAGCGTGAGCTACGAGCAGTACTTC. Amino acid sequence: CASSLTSVSYEQYF.

In nucleotides, the CDR3 is TGTGCCAGCACATTAGGAGGGGGGGACCTCACCGGGGAGCTGTTTTTT. This codes for CASTLGGGDLTGELFF. The chain couples TRBV5-4 to TRBJ2-2; a possible D gene is TRBD2 (7 bases). With 6 bases removed from V and 4 bases from J, the gap between germline ends came to 19 bases. CDR1 and CDR2 from the germline V gene are SGHNT and YYREEE (reference sequence). This CDR3 contains 16 residues.

This rearrangement joins TRBV10-3 to TRBJ2-2, with 9 bases aligning to TRBD2. The CDR3 extends over 16 amino acids. V shed 1 base and J 2 bases; nucleotides not matched to a gene: 2. The germline V gene has CDR1 ENHRY and CDR2 SYGVKD. CDR3 nucleotides: TGTGCCATCAGTGAGTTAGCGGGAGTAAACACCGGGGAGCTGTTTTTT. Translated: CAISELAGVNTGELFF.

This chain joins TRBV5-1 and TRBJ1-2; 11 nucleotides agree with TRBD1. CDR1 and CDR2 (germline): SGHRS, YFSETQ. Unmatched junction bases numbered 9, after V lost 0 bases and J lost 8 bases. The CDR3 is 16 amino acids. The CDR3 protein is CASSLDLGTGGRGYTF. CDR3 in DNA: TGCGCCAGCAGCTTGGACCTCGGGACAGGGGGAAGGGGCTACACCTTC.

This chain connects TRBV19 to TRBJ2-5; D possibly uses TRBD1 or TRBD2 (5 bases each). Per the germline V gene, CDR1 is LNHDA and CDR2 is SQIVND (reference sequence). Trimming stripped 2 bases from V and 5 bases from J, with 9 bases between. The CDR3 runs to 13 residues. CDR3 amino acids: CASSIRGMETQYF. Written as DNA, the CDR3 is TGTGCCAGTAGTATACGGGGCATGGAGACCCAGTACTTC.

V gene TRBV4-1 combines with J gene TRBJ2-2, with D possibly TRBD2 on 5 matching bases. Germline V gives CDR1 MGHRA, CDR2 YSYEKL. CDR3 length: 13 amino acids. V lost 5 bases, J lost 6 bases, and 10 bases lay in between. Written as DNA, the CDR3 is TGCGCCAGCAGCGTTACGGGATCCGGGGAGCTGTTTTTT. The encoded protein is CASSVTGSGELFF.